Reported below is one T cell receptor beta chain. Its antigen remains unidentified. The source of the sample is a study of T cells after yellow fever vaccination. Overall study findings and caveats: Some clonotypes, a small share, were shared between CD4 and CD8 compartments. Booster sampling recovered most clones from primary vaccination (under 98% CD4, around 90% CD8). Within FACS-sorted repertoires, abundant clonotypes contaminating from the bulk population could be present.

The CDR3 has 12 residues. V was pared by 6 bases and J by 6 bases, with 10 bases between. Germline-derived CDR1 and CDR2 are LNHDA and SQIVND (reference sequence). Template switching by 5'RACE produced TCR cDNA, adding a universal primer site and UMIs. TCRdb re-derived calls from the 5' RACE reads in MiXCR, one entry per CDR3 protein. Of about 260,000 distinct CDR3 sequences listed, roughly 4.8% were seen once; the top ten hold less than 3.5%. The clonotype was recovered from a man aged 18 to 35 who received the YFV17D yellow fever vaccine. J is TRBJ2-3 and V is TRBV19, with D unresolved. The source material was CD4+ T cells sorted from PBMCs, sampled on the day of the yellow fever booster vaccination. The CDR3 bases are TGTGCCAGTAGCCGGATGGGGGATACGCAGTATTTT. Translation: CASSRMGDTQYF.